Given below is one T cell receptor (beta chain) in context. Its antigen is as yet unknown. The sample belongs to a study of cytomegalovirus exposure and HLA in healthy donors. Notes on the study in general: Most TCR sequences proved rare, with some public TCRs found in many donors.

The CDR3 runs 16 residues. Germline CDR1 reads SGHRS; CDR2 reads YFSETQ. V was cut by 4 bases and J by 0 bases, with 15 bases left in between. The PCR ran on 60 Vbeta and 13 Jbeta primers. Original analysis: There were tens of millions of unique TCR beta chains by a later count, and 8.5 million to 14 million of them were shared. Generated by immunoSEQ multiplex PCR, the TCRdb table keeps only in-frame clones and is missing some. D and trimming were read from the DNA, whereas the V and J calls and clone size are those reported in that table. The table shows 180,000 or so clones, with 80% to 90% occurring only once.

The V gene is TRBV5-1, the J gene TRBJ2-3; D is possibly TRBD2 (6 bases). Sequenced sample: PBMCs. The TCR originated in a man between 18 and 29 years old in good health and CMV-seropositive. The CDR3 nucleotides are TGCGCCAGCAGCCCCGGGGGAGGTACTAGCACAGATACGCAGTATTTT. As protein: CASSPGGGTSTDTQYF. Looking up the rest from reference TRBV5-1 and TRBJ2-3 gives the full variable domain: KAGVTQTPRYLIKTRGQQVTLSCSPISGHRSVSWYQQTPGQGLQFLFEYFSETQRNKGNFPGRFSGRQFSNSRSEMNVSTLELGDSALYLCASSPGGGTSTDTQYFGPGTRLTVL.